One and the same sample provided the 28 T cell receptor beta chains below, sequenced in a study of T cell responses to AZD1222 COVID-19 vaccine. Generated by immunoSEQ multiplex PCR, the TCRdb table keeps only in-frame clones and is missing some. The repertoire holds some 120,000 clones, with approximately 94% as singletons. The sequences come from peripheral blood, collected on day 0 of AZD1222 vaccination. The receptors were sampled from an adult in good health.

The chain employs TRBV11-2 and TRBJ2-3; D unclear. Germline CDR1 and CDR2: SGHAT and FQNNGV. This CDR3 is built from 12 residues. V was clipped by 5 bases and J by 7 bases, with 10 bases between them. CDR3 sequence: CASSRYLNTQYF. In DNA, the CDR3 is TGTGCCAGCAGCCGATACCTAAATACGCAGTATTTT.

The chain employs TRBV7-9 and TRBJ1-2; D perhaps matches TRBD1 (5 bases). V lost 6 bases and J lost 4, with 12 bases in between. The CDR3 has 13 amino acids. Germline CDR1 and CDR2: SEHNR and FQNEAQ (reference sequence). The CDR3 reads CASRPTASYGYTF. The CDR3 DNA reads TGTGCCAGCAGGCCGACAGCCTCCTATGGCTACACCTTC.

The rearrangement links TRBV5-6 to TRBJ1-1, with a possible D match to TRBD1 (5 bases). The V end was cut by 0 bases, the J end by 1 base, with 13 bases between. This CDR3 comprises 16 residues. From germline, CDR1 is SGHDT and CDR2 YYEEEE. The CDR3 spells CASSLALGTGNTEAFF. The CDR3 bases are TGTGCCAGCAGCTTGGCCCTAGGAACAGGGAACACTGAAGCTTTCTTT.

This chain connects TRBV5-3 to TRBJ2-7; D remains unclear. TRBV5-3 is reported as an ORF; its role is uncertain. The CDR3 extends over 13 amino acids. Trimming cost V 4 bases and J 0 bases, with 8 bases left between them. CDR3 in amino acids: CARSLDGSYEQYF. CDR3 in DNA: TGTGCCAGAAGCCTGGACGGCTCCTACGAGCAGTACTTC.

DNA of the CDR3: TGTGCCAGCAGCTTTGTTGGCGGGACTGAAGCTTTCTTT. Translating gives CASSFVGGTEAFF. The J gene is TRBJ1-1, the V gene TRBV11-3; D unresolved. The CDR3 has 13 residues. V was cut by 3 bases and J by 5 bases, with 10 bases left in between. Per germline, CDR1 SGHNT and CDR2 YENEEA.

The chain recombines TRBV9 with TRBJ1-5; D uncertain. V was trimmed by 7 bases and J by 5 bases, leaving 16 bases between them. This CDR3 is built from 14 residues. Germline V gene sequence: CDR1 SGDLS, CDR2 YYNGEE. The CDR3, as DNA: TGTGCCAGCCTCTGGACCCGGACCCATCAGCCCCAGCATTTT. As protein: CASLWTRTHQPQHF.

This chain links TRBV18 with TRBJ2-5, with 10 bases fitting TRBD2. Germline V CDR1 and CDR2: KGHSH, LQKENI. After removal of 1 base from V and 5 bases from J, the junction contained 10 bases not matched to a gene. The CDR3 is 17 residues long. The CDR3 protein is CASSPLPSGSRLETQYF. DNA of the CDR3: TGTGCCAGCTCACCACTGCCTAGCGGGAGTCGGTTGGAGACCCAGTACTTC.

V and J are TRBV20-1 and TRBJ1-2; no reliable D call. The CDR3 has 9 amino acids. Germline CDR1 DFQATT, CDR2 SNEGSKA (reference sequence). Deletions cut 7 bases from V and 7 bases from J, with 7 bases between. CDR3 loop: CSVKGGYTF. CDR3 coding DNA: TGCAGTGTAAAGGGTGGCTACACCTTC.

The chain has TRBV9 and TRBJ2-3; 11 bases agree with TRBD2. J lost 5 bases, V lost 7 bases, and 6 bases had no gene match. Germline V gene lookup returns CDR1 SGDLS and CDR2 YYNGEE. This CDR3 spans 14 amino acids. The CDR3 loop reads CASQTSGDRDTQYF. The DNA of the CDR3 is TGTGCCAGCCAGACTAGCGGGGACCGAGATACGCAGTATTTT. Full variable domain (remainder filled in from reference TRBV9 and TRBJ2-3): DSGVTQTPKHLITATGQRVTLRCSPRSGDLSVYWYQQSLDQGLQFLIQYYNGEERAKGNILERFSAQQFPDLHSELNLSSLELGDSALYFCASQTSGDRDTQYFGPGTRLTVL.

The V and J genes are TRBV19 and TRBJ2-1; TRBD2 aligns across 13 bases. The CDR3 runs 16 residues. The V gene end was trimmed by 5 bases and the J gene end by 8 bases; junction bases not matched to a gene: 9. Germline CDR1 and CDR2: LNHDA and SQIVND (reference sequence). Written as DNA, the CDR3 is TGTGCCAGTAGTCCGCGGGGGACTAGCGGGACCTATGAGCAGTTCTTC. Translating it yields CASSPRGTSGTYEQFF.

The V call is TRBV6-2 or TRBV6-3, the J call TRBJ1-6; possibly TRBD1 for D (5 bases). V was clipped by 6 bases and J by 7 bases, with 13 bases between them. Per germline, CDR1 MNHEY and CDR2 SVGEGT. The CDR3 length is 14 residues. CDR3 DNA sequence: TGTGCCAGCAGCTCAGGGTCGCGGAATTCACCCCTCCACTTT. Its protein is CASSSGSRNSPLHF.

This clone was seen just once. The chain carries TRBV28 and TRBJ1-2; tentatively, D is TRBD1 (5 bases). The CDR3 extends over 13 amino acids. Deletions cut 4 bases from V and 8 bases from J, with 14 bases between. From germline, CDR1 is MDHEN and CDR2 SYDVKM. CDR3 amino acids: CASSWGFSRGYTF. The CDR3 region has the DNA TGTGCCAGCAGTTGGGGGTTCTCGCGGGGCTACACCTTC.

The chain links TRBV18 to TRBJ1-5; D unclear. Trimming left V 6 bases short and J 4 bases short, with 7 bases between. CDR1 KGHSH and CDR2 LQKENI come from the germline V gene. The CDR3 sequence is 12 residues long. CDR3 DNA: TGTGCCAGCTCCCAAACTAATCAGCCCCAGCATTTT. It translates to CASSQTNQPQHF.

This chain links TRBV25-1 with TRBJ1-4, with TRBD1 as a possible D gene (6 bases). Trimming removed 1 base from V and 8 bases from J, with 17 bases in between. Looked up from germline, CDR1 is MGHDK and CDR2 is SYGVNS. This CDR3 is built from 16 residues. In nucleotides, the CDR3 is TGTGCCAGCAGTGAATCGTTGGGGGGGCCGGGGGAAAAACTGTTTTTT. This gives the protein CASSESLGGPGEKLFF.

The gene calls are TRBV6-5 and TRBJ2-7, with 9 bases matching TRBD1. Germline trimming cut 2 bases from V and 3 bases from J; bases unmatched to any gene: 8. Germline CDR1 MNHEY, CDR2 SVGAGI. This CDR3 is 16 amino acids long. The CDR3 region is CASSYTVGQGIYEQYF. DNA for the CDR3: TGTGCCAGCAGTTACACCGTCGGACAGGGGATCTACGAGCAGTACTTC.

The chain couples TRBV19 to TRBJ1-1; D possibly corresponds to TRBD1 (6 bases). Germline loops: CDR1 LNHDA, CDR2 SQIVND (reference sequence). The V gene lost 4 bases and the J gene lost 3 bases, with 12 bases spanning the gap. This CDR3 region has 14 residues. The CDR3 region has the DNA TGTGCCAGTAGTAGTATTACAGGGTACACTGAAGCTTTCTTT. It translates to CASSSITGYTEAFF.

V is TRBV7-2 and J is TRBJ1-2; the match to TRBD1 covers 7 bases. This CDR3 spans 16 amino acids. The V and J ends lost 5 bases and 0 bases, in that order; junction bases with no gene match: 9. Germline V gene lookup returns CDR1 SGHTA and CDR2 FQGNSA. CDR3 coding DNA: TGTGCCAGCAGCCGGGTTACGGGACAGCCTAACTATGGCTACACCTTC. Its translation is CASSRVTGQPNYGYTF.

This chain uses TRBV29-1 with TRBJ1-4; TRBD1 is a possible D gene (5 bases). CDR3 length: 13 amino acids. V shed 7 bases and J shed 7 bases, with 16 bases lying between them. Looked up from germline, CDR1 is SQVTM and CDR2 is ANQGSEA. CDR3 residues: CSAGTGALEKLFF. CDR3 coding DNA: TGCAGCGCGGGAACAGGTGCCCTTGAAAAACTGTTTTTT.

V gene TRBV7-3 combines with J gene TRBJ1-4; D is unclear. CDR3 length: 18 amino acids. Trimming cost V 3 bases and J 0 bases, with 17 bases left between them. Germline V CDR1 and CDR2: SGHTA, FQGTGA. CDR3 nucleotide sequence: TGTGCCAGCAGCTTTGGTAGGGAGCCTTTTGCAACTAATGAAAAACTGTTTTTT. Protein product: CASSFGREPFATNEKLFF.

CDR3: CASSKAAQYAKNIQYF. In DNA, the CDR3 is TGTGCCAGTAGTAAGGCAGCCCAATACGCCAAAAACATTCAGTACTTC. V usage is TRBV19 and J usage is TRBJ2-4; D is unclear. The V gene lost 4 bases and the J gene lost 1 base, with 14 bases spanning the gap. This CDR3 is built from 16 residues. Germline V lookup: CDR1 LNHDA, CDR2 SQIVND (reference sequence).

The genes are TRBV10-3 and TRBJ1-3; 7 bases fit TRBD1. V lost 6 bases and J lost 4; bases outside the gene matches: 9. The CDR3 consists of 15 residues. Germline V gives CDR1 ENHRY, CDR2 SYGVKD. The CDR3 is CAISAIDRAGNTIYF. The CDR3 bases are TGTGCCATCAGCGCAATTGACAGGGCAGGAAACACCATATATTTT.

The genes are TRBV9 and TRBJ1-3; no clear D gene. Trimming took 2 bases from V and 7 from J, leaving 13 bases between them. Per the germline V gene, CDR1 is SGDLS and CDR2 is YYNGEE. The CDR3 totals 14 residues. Written as DNA, the CDR3 is TGTGCCAGCAGCGTTGGACCGTCTCGGAACACCATATATTTT. It translates to CASSVGPSRNTIYF.

This clone was seen just once. V and J are TRBV18 and TRBJ1-3; D gene ambiguous. Trimming took 2 bases from V and 0 from J, leaving 8 bases between them. Germline CDR1 and CDR2: KGHSH and LQKENI. The CDR3 sequence is 15 residues long. The CDR3 sequence is CASSPWPISGNTIYF. CDR3 DNA sequence: TGTGCCAGCTCACCATGGCCCATCTCTGGAAACACCATATATTTT.

The CDR3 here is CASSPSIKTGPYEQYF. CDR3 bases: TGTGCCAGCAGCCCCAGCATAAAAACAGGGCCCTACGAGCAGTACTTC. The chain is built from TRBV9 and TRBJ2-7, with D perhaps matching TRBD1 (6 bases). The germline gives CDR1 SGDLS, CDR2 YYNGEE. Trimming shortened V by 4 bases and J by 2 bases, and 19 bases separated the two germline ends. The CDR3 has 16 residues.

V and J are TRBV29-1 and TRBJ1-2; D possibly corresponds to TRBD1 (5 bases). The germline CDR1 and CDR2 sequences are SQVTM and ANQGSEA. The V end lost 0 bases, the J end lost 2 bases, and 10 bases lay between the germline ends. This CDR3 comprises 14 residues. The CDR3 DNA sequence: TGCAGCGTTGAAGATCAGGGCCGCAACTATGGCTACACCTTC. This codes for CSVEDQGRNYGYTF. Based on the CDR3 plus reference TRBV29-1 and TRBJ1-2, the full variable domain is SAVISQKPSRDICQRGTSLTIQCQVDSQVTMMFWYRQQPGQSLTLIATANQGSEATYESGFVIDKFPISRPNLTFSTLTVSNMSPEDSSIYLCSVEDQGRNYGYTFGSGTRLTVV.

J is TRBJ1-1 and V is TRBV5-1; D perhaps matches TRBD1 (5 bases). CDR1 and CDR2 from the germline V gene are SGHRS and YFSETQ. This CDR3 region has 13 residues. The V end lost 5 bases, the J end lost 6 bases, and 14 bases lay between the germline ends. CDR3 protein: CASSWDLSPEAFF. In DNA, the CDR3 is TGCGCCAGCAGTTGGGACCTAAGCCCTGAAGCTTTCTTT.

The V call is TRBV29-1, the J call TRBJ2-1; 9 bases agree with TRBD2. CDR1 and CDR2 from the germline V gene are SQVTM and ANQGSEA. CDR3 length: 16 residues. Germline trimming cut 3 bases from V and 0 bases from J; bases unmatched to any gene: 6. The CDR3 bases are TGCAGCGTTGATGGCGTTAGCGGGAGCTCCTACAATGAGCAGTTCTTC. Translating gives CSVDGVSGSSYNEQFF.

J is TRBJ1-5 and V is TRBV11-2; D unresolved. The V gene lost 5 bases and the J gene lost 9 bases, with 14 bases spanning the gap. In germline, CDR1 is SGHAT, CDR2 FQNNGV. The CDR3 spans 13 residues. The chain's CDR3 is CASSQMGFLPQHF. CDR3 nucleotides: TGTGCCAGCAGCCAGATGGGGTTTCTGCCCCAGCATTTT.